This T cell receptor (beta chain) was sequenced during a study of technical replicates of blood from a handful of donors. Method: immunoSEQ multiplex PCR; TCRdb's copy keeps in-frame clones and lacks some. The sample yields 55,000 to 65,000 clones, over 85% seen once. This clone has a handful of counts. This CDR3 region has 15 residues. V gave up 4 bases and J gave up 3 bases, with 15 bases separating them. The germline V gene has CDR1 MGHRA and CDR2 YSYEKL. This chain joins TRBV4-1 and TRBJ1-1; D is possibly TRBD1 (5 bases). Sequenced: PBMCs. The clonotype was recovered from a human donor in good health. Some clones in this sample may be carry-over from other donors' samples. CDR3 nucleotide sequence: TGCGCCAGCAGCCGGGTCAGAGCGGGGGACACTGAAGCTTTCTTT. Protein: CASSRVRAGDTEAFF.